This T cell receptor beta chain was captured by sequencing in a study of lymphopenia after photon versus proton radiotherapy. This clone was seen a single time. Using immunoSEQ multiplex PCR, the repertoire was profiled, and TCRdb retains in-frame clones only, with some absent. The sample shows approximately 25,000 clones, roughly four fifths of them seen only once. V lost 4 bases, J lost 2 bases, and 8 bases stayed unmatched. CDR3 length equals 17 residues. Per the germline V gene, CDR1 is SNHLY and CDR2 is FYNNEI. The receptor's source is a woman between 65 and 79 years old with pancreatic cancer. The input for sequencing was peripheral blood, taken from a patient treated with proton-based radiotherapy. V usage is TRBV2 and J usage is TRBJ2-5, with 12 nucleotides matching TRBD2. The CDR3 DNA follows: TGTGCCAGCAGTGGGTCACTAGCGGGAGGCCCGCAAGAGACCCAGTACTTC. It is translated as CASSGSLAGGPQETQYF.